Each of the 24 T cell receptor beta chains below was sequenced from the same sample in a study of vaccination and CD4 T cells after COVID-19. The Oncomine TCR Beta short-read assay was applied to DNA of cultured CD4+ T cells. TCRdb re-called the PCR reads through MiXCR, storing one row per CDR3 protein. The sample shows some 12,000 distinct CDR3 sequences, around 61% of them seen only once. Described treatment: roughly 10-day PBMC culture with coronavirus spike peptide pools or control peptides (ViraFEST assay). These receptors' antigens are unknown. The sequencing used CD4+ T cells from blood, cultured in vitro, collected before SARS-CoV-2 vaccination. The receptors were sampled from a human donor who had recovered from COVID-19.

This chain connects TRBV6-5 to TRBJ2-7; the D is unclear. The V end lost 0 bases, the J end lost 0 bases, and 9 bases lay between the germline ends. CDR1 and CDR2 from the germline V gene are MNHEY and SVGAGI. The CDR3 runs to 15 residues. The DNA for the CDR3 is TGTGCCAGCAGTTACTCGTCCGCCGACTCCTACGAGCAGTACTTC. Translating gives CASSYSSADSYEQYF.

The chain carries TRBV5-6 and TRBJ2-5; D is perhaps TRBD1 (5 bases). This CDR3 has 14 amino acids. Trimming took off 6 bases at V and 2 bases at J, with 14 bases between the two ends. Germline loops: CDR1 SGHDT, CDR2 YYEEEE. DNA for the CDR3: TGTGCCAGCAAGGATAGGACACATCAAGAGACCCAGTACTTC. As protein: CASKDRTHQETQYF.

The chain employs TRBV30 and TRBJ2-5; TRBD1 matches at 8 bases. The CDR3 is made up of 14 amino acids. In germline, CDR1 is GTSNPN, CDR2 SVGIG (reference sequence). The V gene end was trimmed by 7 bases and the J gene end by 5 bases; junction bases not matched to a gene: 12. CDR3 amino acids: CAFLRQGAWETQYF. The CDR3 DNA is TGTGCCTTCCTGAGGCAGGGGGCATGGGAGACCCAGTACTTC.

V gene TRBV6-2 or TRBV6-3 combines with J gene TRBJ1-2, with D possibly being TRBD1 (5 bases). Trimming cost V 6 bases and J 0 bases, with 14 bases left between them. The germline gives CDR1 MNHEY, CDR2 SVGEGT. The CDR3 has 15 residues. The CDR3 reads CASSPGDGSNYGYTF. Written as DNA, the CDR3 is TGTGCCAGCAGCCCCGGGGACGGTTCTAACTATGGCTACACCTTC.

The chain recombines TRBV20-1 with TRBJ1-2; 7 positions match TRBD1. J gave up 3 bases and V 5 bases, and 18 bases lay outside the gene matches. The CDR3 consists of 17 residues. Per germline, CDR1 DFQATT and CDR2 SNEGSKA (reference sequence). CDR3 residues: CSAAPGDRRTTDYGYTF. CDR3 bases: TGCAGTGCTGCCCCCGGGGACAGAAGAACTACCGACTATGGCTACACCTTC.

This clonotype was counted only a few times. This chain links TRBV20-1 with TRBJ2-1; D unresolved. This CDR3 has 12 amino acids. Germline lookup yields CDR1 DFQATT and CDR2 SNEGSKA (reference sequence). Trimming left V 4 bases short and J 7 bases short, with 11 bases between. Here the CDR3 DNA reads TGCAGTGCTATAGACACTACTAATGAGCAGTTCTTC. Its translation is CSAIDTTNEQFF.

The rearrangement joins TRBV20-1 to TRBJ1-5, with 8 bases identical to TRBD1. Germline V gives CDR1 DFQATT, CDR2 SNEGSKA (reference sequence). The J segment lost 4 bases and the V segment lost 1 base, leaving 0 bases of the junction unmatched. The CDR3 covers 13 residues. The CDR3 region has the DNA TGCAGTGCTAGAGGACAGGGGAATCAGCCCCAGCATTTT. It translates to CSARGQGNQPQHF.

This clonotype came up a few times. The CDR3 sequence: CASSPVRMNTEAFF. In DNA form, the CDR3 reads TGTGCCAGCAGCCCGGTACGGATGAACACTGAAGCTTTCTTT. V is TRBV7-8 and J is TRBJ1-1; D not certain. Trimming took off 5 bases at V and 0 bases at J, with 10 bases between the two ends. The CDR3 covers 14 residues. Germline V gene sequence: CDR1 SGHVS, CDR2 FQNEAQ.

The V call is TRBV20-1, the J call TRBJ2-2; 11 positions agree with TRBD2. V shed 5 bases and J 3 bases; nucleotides not matched to a gene: 5. The germline V gene has CDR1 DFQATT and CDR2 SNEGSKA (reference sequence). There are 15 residues in the CDR3. DNA of the CDR3: TGCAGTGCTCCTGGGACTAGCGGCGACACCGGGGAGCTGTTTTTT. This gives the protein CSAPGTSGDTGELFF.

The V gene is TRBV2, the J gene TRBJ2-7; D is unclear. The V end lost 2 bases, the J end lost 4 bases, and 6 bases lay between the germline ends. Germline CDR1 is SNHLY and CDR2 is FYNNEI. This CDR3 contains 12 residues. CDR3 in DNA: TGTGCCAGCAGTGAATTGAGTTACGAGCAGTACTTC. Encoded protein: CASSELSYEQYF.

The J gene is TRBJ1-5, the V gene TRBV7-9, with a possible D match to TRBD1 (6 bases). The germline V and J ends were trimmed by 4 bases and 2 bases, with 9 bases remaining between them. This CDR3 contains 14 residues. Germline lookup yields CDR1 SEHNR and CDR2 FQNEAQ (reference sequence). CDR3 sequence reads: CASSSGDGNQPQHF. The CDR3 DNA is TGTGCCAGCAGCTCAGGGGATGGCAATCAGCCCCAGCATTTT.

The V and J genes are TRBV24-1 and TRBJ2-5, with D maybe TRBD2 (5 bases). This CDR3 contains 15 residues. V lost 5 bases, J lost 0 bases, and 12 bases lay in between. The germline V gene has CDR1 KGHDR and CDR2 SFDVKD. The CDR3 protein is CATSGSAGYQETQYF. The DNA for the CDR3 is TGTGCCACCAGTGGCTCTGCGGGCTACCAAGAGACCCAGTACTTC.

This clonotype appeared once. The chain is built from TRBV7-9 and TRBJ1-4, with a possible D match to TRBD1 (6 bases). The CDR3 sequence is 15 residues long. With 4 bases removed from V and 8 bases from J, the gap between germline ends came to 17 bases. The germline gives CDR1 SEHNR, CDR2 FQNEAQ (reference sequence). CDR3 residues: CASSSSGARTEKLFF. CDR3 DNA sequence: TGTGCCAGCAGCTCCTCGGGGGCCCGAACGGAAAAACTGTTTTTT.

The rearrangement joins TRBV4-2 to TRBJ2-3; unclear D gene. This CDR3 has 13 amino acids. The germline V gene encodes CDR1 LGHNA and CDR2 YNFKEQ. Between the trimmed V and J ends, which lost 4 bases and 6 bases, there was a span of 11 bases. The CDR3 region is CASSLNPPDTQYF. The CDR3 DNA is TGTGCCAGCAGCCTCAATCCCCCGGATACGCAGTATTTT.

This clonotype was seen a single time. The CDR3 spells CASSFTSAGRETQYF. The CDR3 nucleotides are TGTGCCAGCAGCTTTACATCAGCGGGAAGGGAGACCCAGTACTTC. The V and J genes are TRBV7-8 and TRBJ2-5, with TRBD2 matching 7 bases. Germline V CDR1 and CDR2: SGHVS, FQNEAQ. V was clipped by 3 bases and J by 5 bases; unmatched bases: 9. The CDR3 is made up of 15 amino acids. Looking up the rest from reference TRBV7-8 and TRBJ2-5 gives the full variable domain: GAGVSQSPRYKVAKRGQDVALRCDPISGHVSLFWYQQALGQGPEFLTYFQNEAQLDKSGLPSDRFFAERPEGSVSTLKIQRTQQEDSAVYLCASSFTSAGRETQYFGPGTRLLVL.

The chain carries TRBV20-1 and TRBJ1-4, with D unclear. Germline V gene lookup returns CDR1 DFQATT and CDR2 SNEGSKA (reference sequence). This CDR3 comprises 13 residues. Trimming stripped 4 bases from V and 0 bases from J, with 6 bases between. CDR3 bases: TGCAGTGCTATGACTCCAACTAATGAAAAACTGTTTTTT. Encoded protein: CSAMTPTNEKLFF.

The rearrangement uses TRBV7-2 and TRBJ2-6; unclear D gene. This CDR3 has 14 amino acids. Trimming took off 3 bases at V and 2 bases at J, with 5 bases between the two ends. CDR1 SGHTA and CDR2 FQGNSA come from the germline V gene. The CDR3 reads CASSFDAGANVLTF. The CDR3 bases are TGTGCCAGCAGCTTCGACGCTGGGGCCAACGTCCTGACTTTC.

This sequence joins TRBV4-1 and TRBJ1-5; D is perhaps TRBD1 (6 bases). The CDR3 contains 15 residues. Germline-derived CDR1 and CDR2 are MGHRA and YSYEKL. V was pared by 5 bases and J by 3 bases, with 14 bases between. The CDR3 region has the DNA TGCGCCAGCAGCGGTCAAGGACAGCACAATCAGCCCCAGCATTTT. This sequence encodes CASSGQGQHNQPQHF.

This clonotype was picked up a small number of times. This chain connects TRBV25-1 to TRBJ2-2, with D possibly TRBD1 on 6 matching bases. V was cut by 2 bases and J by 3 bases, with 10 bases left in between. The CDR3 runs 15 residues. From germline, CDR1 is MGHDK and CDR2 SYGVNS. The CDR3 protein is CASSEQGLHTGELFF. CDR3 coding DNA: TGTGCCAGCAGTGAACAGGGGCTACACACCGGGGAGCTGTTTTTT.

J is TRBJ1-2 and V is TRBV25-1; TRBD1 is a possible D gene (6 bases). Per germline, CDR1 MGHDK and CDR2 SYGVNS. The CDR3 sequence is 15 residues long. Trimming pared 4 bases from V and 3 bases from J, leaving 15 bases between. CDR3 coding DNA: TGTGCCAGCAGTGGGGGTGGGGCAGGGGACTATGGCTACACCTTC. This codes for CASSGGGAGDYGYTF.

This clonotype was seen only a few times. The chain recombines TRBV27 with TRBJ1-5; maybe TRBD1 (5 bases). Germline V gene data show CDR1 as MNHEY and CDR2 as SMNVEV (reference sequence). V was trimmed by 8 bases and J by 5 bases, leaving 22 bases between them. The CDR3 totals 16 residues. The CDR3 DNA follows: TGTGCCAGCGCCTTGGCCCGGCAGGGTGACTATCAGCCCCAGCATTTT. Residues: CASALARQGDYQPQHF.

The V call is TRBV19, the J call TRBJ2-3, with TRBD2 matching over 8 bases. Germline V gene lookup returns CDR1 LNHDA and CDR2 SQIVND (reference sequence). CDR3 length: 15 amino acids. V lost 1 base and J lost 5; bases outside the gene matches: 5. The CDR3: CASSIGALAGDTQYF. CDR3 DNA sequence: TGTGCCAGTAGTATAGGCGCGCTAGCGGGAGATACGCAGTATTTT. The complete variable domain, with remaining parts taken from reference TRBV19 and TRBJ2-3, reads DGGITQSPKYLFRKEGQNVTLSCEQNLNHDAMYWYRQDPGQGLRLIYYSQIVNDFQKGDIAEGYSVSREKKESFPLTVTSAQKNPTAFYLCASSIGALAGDTQYFGPGTRLTVL.

The rearrangement uses TRBV6-1 and TRBJ2-2, with 8 bases aligning to TRBD2. The germline V gene encodes CDR1 MNHNS and CDR2 SASEGT. V dropped 6 bases and J dropped 5; count of bases not matched to a gene: 8. This CDR3 is built from 15 residues. CDR3 in amino acids: CASRPRASGTGELFF. Here the CDR3 DNA reads TGTGCCAGCAGGCCAAGGGCTAGCGGGACCGGGGAGCTGTTTTTT.

This clonotype was picked up one time. The genes are TRBV14 and TRBJ2-5, with D maybe TRBD2 (7 bases). Looked up from germline, CDR1 is SGHDN and CDR2 is FVKESK. V shed 4 bases and J shed 5 bases, with 20 bases lying between them. The CDR3 loop spans 16 amino acids. The CDR3 DNA reads TGTGCCAGCAGCCGGGTGAGCGGGACCCAGGGGGAGACCCAGTACTTC. Amino acid sequence: CASSRVSGTQGETQYF. The full variable domain, rest sourced from reference TRBV14 and TRBJ2-5, is EAGVTQFPSHSVIEKGQTVTLRCDPISGHDNLYWYRRVMGKEIKFLLHFVKESKQDESGMPNNRFLAERTGGTYSTLKVQPAELEDSGVYFCASSRVSGTQGETQYFGPGTRLLVL.